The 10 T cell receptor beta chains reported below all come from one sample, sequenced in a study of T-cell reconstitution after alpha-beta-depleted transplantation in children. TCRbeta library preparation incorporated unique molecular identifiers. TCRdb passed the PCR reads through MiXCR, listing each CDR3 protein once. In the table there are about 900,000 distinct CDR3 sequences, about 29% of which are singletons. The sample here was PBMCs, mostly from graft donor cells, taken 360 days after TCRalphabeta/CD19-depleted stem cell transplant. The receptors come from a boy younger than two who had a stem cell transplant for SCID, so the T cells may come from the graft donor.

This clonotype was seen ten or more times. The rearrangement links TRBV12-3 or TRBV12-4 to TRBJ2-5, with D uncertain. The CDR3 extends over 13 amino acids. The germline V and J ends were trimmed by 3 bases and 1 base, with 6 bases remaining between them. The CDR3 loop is CASSLYSQETQYF. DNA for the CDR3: TGTGCCAGCAGTTTGTACAGCCAAGAGACCCAGTACTTC.

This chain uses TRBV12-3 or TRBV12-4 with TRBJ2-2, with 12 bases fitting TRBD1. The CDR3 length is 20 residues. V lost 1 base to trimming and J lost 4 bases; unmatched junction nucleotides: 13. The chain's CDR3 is CASSLVWDRGRSSATGELFF. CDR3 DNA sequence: TGTGCCAGCAGTTTAGTATGGGACAGGGGGCGAAGTTCGGCCACCGGGGAGCTGTTTTTT.

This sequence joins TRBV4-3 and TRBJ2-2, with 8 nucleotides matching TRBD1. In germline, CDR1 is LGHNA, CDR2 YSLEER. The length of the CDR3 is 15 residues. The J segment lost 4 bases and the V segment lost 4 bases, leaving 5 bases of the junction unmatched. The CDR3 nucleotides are TGCGCCAGCAGCCCGTGGACAGGGAGCACCGGGGAGCTGTTTTTT. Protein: CASSPWTGSTGELFF.

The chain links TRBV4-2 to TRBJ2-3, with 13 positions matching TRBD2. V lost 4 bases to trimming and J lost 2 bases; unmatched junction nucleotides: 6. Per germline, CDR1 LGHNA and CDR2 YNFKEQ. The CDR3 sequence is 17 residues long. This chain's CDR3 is CASSPLLAGGSTDTQYF. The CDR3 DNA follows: TGTGCCAGCAGCCCGCTACTAGCGGGGGGGTCCACAGATACGCAGTATTTT.

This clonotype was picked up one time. CDR3 sequence reads: CASSLDIVGLYNEQFF. CDR3 bases: TGTGCCAGCAGCTTAGATATCGTAGGACTCTACAATGAGCAGTTCTTC. V gene TRBV11-2 combines with J gene TRBJ2-1; a possible D gene is TRBD2 (5 bases). This CDR3 contains 16 residues. The germline V and J ends were trimmed by 0 bases and 3 bases, with 12 bases remaining between them. CDR1 is SGHAT, CDR2 FQNNGV, per germline.

The CDR3 DNA sequence: TGTGCCAGCAGCTTAAGGCGGGACCTCCAGGGTCCCCAGTACTTC. This gives the protein CASSLRRDLQGPQYF. The genes are TRBV7-2 and TRBJ2-5; possible D gene TRBD2, 6 bases. The V end was cut by 2 bases, the J end by 9 bases, with 19 bases between. CDR3 size: 15 residues. Looked up from germline, CDR1 is SGHTA and CDR2 is FQGNSA.

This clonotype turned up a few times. CDR3 in DNA: TGTGCCAGCAGTTTATCCGCAGGATTTATAGATACGCAGTATTTT. This gives the protein CASSLSAGFIDTQYF. V gene TRBV28 combines with J gene TRBJ2-3; unclear D gene. The V end was cut by 1 base, the J end by 5 bases, with 13 bases between. The CDR3 sequence is 15 residues long. Germline CDR1 MDHEN, CDR2 SYDVKM.

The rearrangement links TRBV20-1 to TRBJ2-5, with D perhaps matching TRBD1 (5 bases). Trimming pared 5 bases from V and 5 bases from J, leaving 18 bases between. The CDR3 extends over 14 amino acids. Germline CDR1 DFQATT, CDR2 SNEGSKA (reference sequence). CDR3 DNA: TGCAGTGCTGTACTCCAGGTGGCAGGGGAGACCCAGTACTTC. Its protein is CSAVLQVAGETQYF.

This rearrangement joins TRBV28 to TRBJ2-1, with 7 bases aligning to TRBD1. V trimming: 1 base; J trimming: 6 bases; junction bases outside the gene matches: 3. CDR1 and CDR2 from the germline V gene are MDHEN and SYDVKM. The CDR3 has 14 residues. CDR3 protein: CASSLSGTANEQFF. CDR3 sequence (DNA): TGTGCCAGCAGTTTATCCGGGACAGCCAATGAGCAGTTCTTC.

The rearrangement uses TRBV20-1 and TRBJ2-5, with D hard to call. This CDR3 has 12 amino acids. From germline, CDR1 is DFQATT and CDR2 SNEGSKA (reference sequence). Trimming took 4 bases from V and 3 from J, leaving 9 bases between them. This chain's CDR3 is CSATAVEETQYF. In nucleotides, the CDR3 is TGCAGTGCTACCGCGGTAGAAGAGACCCAGTACTTC.